Listed here is a single TCR beta chain. Germline lookup yields CDR1 MNHEY and CDR2 SVGAGI. The V end lost 8 bases, the J end lost 0 bases, and 13 bases lay between the germline ends. The CDR3 totals 14 residues. Amplification used 60 Vbeta primers and 13 Jbeta primers. Clones were read by immunoSEQ multiplex PCR, and TCRdb kept only the in-frame ones, dropping some. The sample lists 150,000 to 200,000 clones; about 75% were seen once. This record belongs to a study of cytomegalovirus exposure and HLA in healthy donors. Material for sequencing was PBMCs. The genes are TRBV6-5 and TRBJ1-1; D uncertain. This TCR was recovered from a woman in her forties or fifties in good health and CMV-seropositive. CDR3 sequence reads: CASGRADMNTEAFF. CDR3 nucleotides: TGTGCCAGCGGGCGGGCAGATATGAACACTGAAGCTTTCTTT.